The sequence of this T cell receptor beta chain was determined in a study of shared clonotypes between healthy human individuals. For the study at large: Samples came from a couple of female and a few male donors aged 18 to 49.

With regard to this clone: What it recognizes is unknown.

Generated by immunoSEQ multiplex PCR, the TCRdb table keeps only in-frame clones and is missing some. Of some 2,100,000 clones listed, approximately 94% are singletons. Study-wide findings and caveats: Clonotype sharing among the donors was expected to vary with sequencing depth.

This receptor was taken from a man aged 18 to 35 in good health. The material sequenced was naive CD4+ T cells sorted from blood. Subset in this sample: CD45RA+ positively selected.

In DNA form, the CDR3 reads TGCGCCAGTCGACAGGGAGGGAATCAGCCCCAGCATTTT. It is translated as CASRQGGNQPQHF. The rearrangement joins TRBV5-1 to TRBJ1-5, with TRBD1 matching over 7 bases. The CDR3 contains 13 residues. The ends lost 8 bases at V and 4 bases at J; junction bases unmatched: 6. Germline CDR1 reads SGHRS; CDR2 reads YFSETQ.